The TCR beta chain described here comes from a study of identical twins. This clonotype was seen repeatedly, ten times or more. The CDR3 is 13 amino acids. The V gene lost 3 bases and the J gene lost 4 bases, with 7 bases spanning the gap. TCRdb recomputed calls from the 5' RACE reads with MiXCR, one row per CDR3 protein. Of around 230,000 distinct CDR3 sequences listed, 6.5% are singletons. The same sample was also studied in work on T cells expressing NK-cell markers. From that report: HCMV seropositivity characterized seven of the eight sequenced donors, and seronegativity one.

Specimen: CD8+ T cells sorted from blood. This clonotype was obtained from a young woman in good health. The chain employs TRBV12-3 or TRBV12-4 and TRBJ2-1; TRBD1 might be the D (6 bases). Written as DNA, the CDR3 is TGTGCCAGCAGTTTTGGACAGTACAATGAGCAGTTCTTC. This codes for CASSFGQYNEQFF.